This record looks at one T cell receptor (beta chain) sequence and its context. The data stem from a study of blood T cell repertoires in COVID-19. Study overall: Spain, Italy and the United States supplied samples that represented acute and convalescent COVID-19. Nucleic acid was either cDNA or gDNA, and it came from T cells, B-cell-depleted T cells, or PBMCs.

Libraries were prepared by immunoSEQ multiplex PCR; TCRdb keeps only in-frame clonotypes and omits some of them. The sample includes fewer than 85,000 clones, 88% of them seen just once. The germline CDR1 and CDR2 sequences are SGHVS and FNYEAQ. V was pared by 4 bases and J by 0 bases, with 22 bases between. There are 20 residues in the CDR3. Sequenced input: peripheral blood. The origin of this receptor is a human donor in a cohort sampled during active COVID-19. The V call is TRBV7-6, the J call TRBJ2-6, with a tentative D call TRBD1 (6 bases). This CDR3 reads CASSSSVGGQPSSGANVLTF. The CDR3 DNA sequence: TGTGCCAGCAGCTCGTCAGTTGGTGGACAGCCCAGCTCTGGGGCCAACGTCCTGACTTTC.